The 14 T cell receptor beta chains below were found in one sample sequenced in a study of T cells after yellow fever vaccination. Each CDR3 protein gets one entry after TCRdb re-called the 5' RACE reads with MiXCR. The top ten hold about 3% of the sample, which has some 320,000 distinct CDR3 sequences, around 10% seen once. Sequenced material: CD4+ T cells sorted from PBMCs, taken 45 days after the yellow fever booster vaccination. The receptors were sampled from a man aged 18 to 29 who received the YFV17D yellow fever vaccine.

This clonotype was recorded at least ten times. The genes are TRBV28 and TRBJ2-4; the D gene is possibly TRBD2 (6 bases). Germline CDR1 reads MDHEN; CDR2 reads SYDVKM. Trimming took 3 bases from V and 3 from J, leaving 9 bases between them. The CDR3 is made up of 14 amino acids. CDR3 amino acids: CASSFSRGKNIQYF. Written as DNA, the CDR3 is TGTGCCAGCAGTTTTTCGCGGGGCAAAAACATTCAGTACTTC.

This clonotype was seen only a few times. The V call is TRBV18, the J call TRBJ2-7; D may be TRBD2 (5 bases). CDR1 and CDR2 (germline): KGHSH, LQKENI. V lost 6 bases and J 2 bases, leaving 11 bases between the germline ends. This CDR3 is 13 amino acids long. The CDR3 bases are TGTGCCAGCTCCCGGGGTTCAACCTACGAGCAGTACTTC. This encodes CASSRGSTYEQYF. The entire variable domain, with the rest obtained from reference TRBV18 and TRBJ2-7, is as follows: NAGVMQNPRHLVRRRGQEARLRCSPMKGHSHVYWYRQLPEEGLKFMVYLQKENIIDESGMPKERFSAEFPKEGPSILRIQQVVRGDSAAYFCASSRGSTYEQYFGPGTRLTVT.

This clonotype was seen many times. V usage is TRBV7-3 and J usage is TRBJ2-1, with 11 bases that match TRBD2. Trimming took 4 bases from V and 0 from J; bases not matched to a gene: 8. Germline V gives CDR1 SGHTA, CDR2 FQGTGA. The CDR3 is 18 amino acids. The CDR3 region has the DNA TGTGCCAGCAGCTCGTTAGGGACTAGCGGTTCCTCCTACAATGAGCAGTTCTTC. This encodes CASSSLGTSGSSYNEQFF. The full variable domain, its missing parts supplied by reference TRBV7-3 and TRBJ2-1, is GAGVSQTPSNKVTEKGKYVELRCDPISGHTALYWYRQSLGQGPEFLIYFQGTGAADDSGLPNDRFFAVRPEGSVSTLKIQRTERGDSAVYLCASSSLGTSGSSYNEQFFGPGTRLTVL.

For this clonotype: A read error may account for a junction end that differs from germline. The chain's CDR3 is CACSAPSFSYTF. The CDR3 nucleotides are TGTGCCTGCAGCGCCCCCTCCTTTAGCTACACCTTC. This chain links TRBV9 with TRBJ1-2; D gene unclear. The CDR3 runs to 12 residues. Germline CDR1 and CDR2: SGDLS and YYNGEE.

In its sample, this clonotype was seen many times. This chain connects TRBV7-2 to TRBJ1-5; D is undetermined. V lost 5 bases, J lost 4 bases, and 9 bases lay in between. This CDR3 has 13 amino acids. CDR1 is SGHTA, CDR2 FQGNSA, per germline. The CDR3, as DNA: TGTGCCAGCAGCCAGAGGATTAATCAGCCCCAGCATTTT. It translates to CASSQRINQPQHF.

In DNA, the CDR3 is TGTGCCAGCTCATATTGGCGGCGCGGACTAGCGGTGACAGATACGCAGTATTTT. Its translation: CASSYWRRGLAVTDTQYF. The chain employs TRBV11-1 and TRBJ2-3, with 10 bases lining up with TRBD2. The V gene's germline CDR1 is SGHAT and CDR2 FQDESV (reference sequence). V gave up 8 bases and J gave up 3 bases; unmatched junction bases: 17. CDR3 length: 18 residues.

The chain recombines TRBV5-6 with TRBJ2-7; D assignment may be TRBD1 or TRBD2 (5 bases each). This CDR3 has 15 amino acids. The germline CDR1 and CDR2 sequences are SGHDT and YYEEEE. V dropped 4 bases and J dropped 2 bases, with 16 bases sitting between them. The CDR3 loop reads CASSPLGTATYEQYV. DNA for the CDR3: TGTGCCAGCAGCCCCTTAGGGACGGCGACCTACGAGCAGTACGTC.

The chain links TRBV20-1 to TRBJ1-3; D is unresolved. Trimming cost V 3 bases and J 1 base, with 7 bases left between them. The CDR3 loop spans 13 amino acids. Looked up from germline, CDR1 is DFQATT and CDR2 is SNEGSKA (reference sequence). The CDR3 is CSASKWSGNTIYF. In DNA form, the CDR3 reads TGCAGTGCTAGTAAATGGTCTGGAAACACCATATATTTT.

This clonotype has only a few counts. The chain couples TRBV12-3 or TRBV12-4 to TRBJ1-5, with TRBD1 matching over 10 bases. CDR3 length equals 14 residues. Losses at the gene ends were 6 bases for V and 6 bases for J; bases not matched to a gene: 5. CDR3 nucleotides: TGTGCCAGCAGGGGACAGGGGTTTAGTCAGCCCCAGCATTTT. The encoded protein is CASRGQGFSQPQHF.

This clonotype has just a few counts. This chain connects TRBV7-3 to TRBJ2-7, with a possible D match to TRBD2 (5 bases). The germline V gene has CDR1 SGHTA and CDR2 FQGTGA. Trimming took 0 bases from V and 0 from J, leaving 6 bases between them. This CDR3 comprises 14 residues. CDR3 coding DNA: TGTGCCAGCAGCTTAACGGAGGCCTCCTACGAGCAGTACGTC. Translating it yields CASSLTEASYEQYV.

This chain uses TRBV20-1 with TRBJ1-1; no clear D. There are 19 residues in the CDR3. Trimming cost V 4 bases and J 0 bases, with 27 bases left between them. The V gene's germline CDR1 is DFQATT and CDR2 SNEGSKA (reference sequence). The chain's CDR3 is CSAKLPGAGEPYMNTEAFF. The CDR3 DNA is TGCAGTGCTAAGCTCCCAGGAGCTGGAGAGCCCTACATGAACACTGAAGCTTTCTTT.

This clonotype was observed a few times. The CDR3 spells CASSSALGSTDTQYF. In nucleotides, the CDR3 is TGTGCCAGCAGCTCTGCCCTAGGGAGCACAGATACGCAGTATTTT. The rearrangement links TRBV7-9 to TRBJ2-3, with D hard to call. The CDR3 is made up of 15 amino acids. The germline V gene has CDR1 SEHNR and CDR2 FQNEAQ (reference sequence). The V end was cut by 4 bases, the J end by 0 bases, with 11 bases between.

Only a few counts were recorded for this clonotype. CDR3: CASKPDRDGYTF. In DNA form, the CDR3 reads TGTGCCAGCAAACCGGACAGGGACGGCTACACCTTC. V and J are TRBV2 and TRBJ1-2; 8 bases match TRBD1. CDR1 is SNHLY and CDR2 is FYNNEI in the germline V gene. After removal of 7 bases from V and 8 bases from J, the junction contained 6 bases not matched to a gene. This CDR3 has 12 residues.

This clonotype was seen at least ten times. The chain combines TRBV4-1 with TRBJ2-3; TRBD2 agrees at 7 bases. The germline gives CDR1 MGHRA, CDR2 YSYEKL. J gave up 2 bases and V 4 bases, and 6 bases lay outside the gene matches. The CDR3 is 15 amino acids. The CDR3: CASSRTSEPTDTQYF. In DNA, the CDR3 is TGCGCCAGCAGCCGCACTAGCGAACCCACAGATACGCAGTATTTT.